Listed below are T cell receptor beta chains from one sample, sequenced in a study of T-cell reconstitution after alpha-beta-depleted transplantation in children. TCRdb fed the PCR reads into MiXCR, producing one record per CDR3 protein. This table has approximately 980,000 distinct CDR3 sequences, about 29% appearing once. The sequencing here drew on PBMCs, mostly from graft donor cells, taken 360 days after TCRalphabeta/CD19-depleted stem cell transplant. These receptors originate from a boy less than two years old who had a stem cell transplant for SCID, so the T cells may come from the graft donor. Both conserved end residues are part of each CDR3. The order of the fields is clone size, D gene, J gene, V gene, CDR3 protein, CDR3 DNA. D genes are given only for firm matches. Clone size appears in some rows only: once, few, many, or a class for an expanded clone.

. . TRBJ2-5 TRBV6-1 CATRAVFQETQYF TGTGCCACCCGGGCAGTGTTTCAAGAGACCCAGTACTTC
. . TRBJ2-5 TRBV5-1 CASSLKASQETQYF TGCGCCAGCAGCTTGAAGGCCAGCCAAGAGACCCAGTACTTC
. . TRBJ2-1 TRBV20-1 CSARASRGNRHPYNEQFF TGCAGTGCTAGAGCATCCCGGGGGAACAGGCACCCCTACAATGAGCAGTTCTTC
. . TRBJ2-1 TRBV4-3 CASSQDLAASSYNEQSF TGCGCCAGCAGCCAAGACCTGGCGGCTAGCTCCTACAATGAGCAGTCCTTC
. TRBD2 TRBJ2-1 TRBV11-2 CASSSGLAGANNEQFF TGTGCCAGCAGCTCCGGACTAGCGGGGGCGAACAATGAGCAGTTCTTC
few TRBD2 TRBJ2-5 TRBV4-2 CASSQPTSGETQYF TGTGCCAGCAGCCAACCAACTAGCGGGGAGACCCAGTACTTC
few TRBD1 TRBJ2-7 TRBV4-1 CASSQDRMGTGIYEQYF TGCGCCAGCAGCCAAGATCGGATGGGGACAGGAATCTACGAGCAGTACTTC
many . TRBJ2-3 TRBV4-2 CASSQYRSTDTQYF TGTGCCAGCAGCCAGTACAGGAGCACAGATACGCAGTATTTT
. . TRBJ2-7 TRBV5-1 CASSLGLTGSEQYF TGCGCCAGCAGCTTGGGACTGACAGGTTCCGAGCAGTACTTC
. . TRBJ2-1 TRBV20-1 CSGGQPPYNEQFF TGCAGTGGCGGCCAGCCTCCCTACAATGAGCAGTTCTTC
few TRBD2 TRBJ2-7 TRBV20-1 CSASPSGGSYEQYF TGCAGTGCTAGCCCTAGCGGGGGATCTTACGAGCAGTACTTC
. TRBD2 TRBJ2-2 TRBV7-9 CASPRSSGVNTGELFF TGTGCCAGCCCCCGATCTAGCGGGGTGAACACCGGGGAGCTGTTTTTT
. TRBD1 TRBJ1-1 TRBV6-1 CASRKTGVNTEAFF TGTGCCAGCAGGAAAACAGGGGTAAACACTGAAGCTTTCTTT
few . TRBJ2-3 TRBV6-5 CASSLIPGSITDTQYF TGTGCCAGCAGCCTAATTCCGGGATCCATCACAGATACGCAGTATTTT
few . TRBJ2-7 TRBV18 CASSGSGTSEGEQYF TGTGCCAGCTCTGGGTCCGGGACGTCGGAGGGCGAGCAGTACTTC
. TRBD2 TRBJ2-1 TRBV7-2 CASSYGGAGEQFF TGTGCCAGCAGCTACGGGGGGGCCGGGGAGCAGTTCTTC
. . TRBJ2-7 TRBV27 CASRPSGWTYEQYF TGTGCCAGCAGGCCGTCAGGGTGGACCTACGAGCAGTACTTC
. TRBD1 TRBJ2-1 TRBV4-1 CASSQPEGTDYNEQFF TGCGCCAGCAGCCAACCCGAAGGGACAGACTACAATGAGCAGTTCTTC
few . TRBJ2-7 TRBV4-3 CASSQDRGRGDEQYF TGCGCCAGCAGCCAAGATCGGGGTAGGGGGGACGAGCAGTACTTC
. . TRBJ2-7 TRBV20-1 CSAKRRQDKVWSSYEQYF TGCAGTGCAAAGAGGAGGCAGGACAAGGTCTGGAGCTCCTACGAGCAGTACTTC
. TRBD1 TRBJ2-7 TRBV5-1 CASSLPGQNEQYF TGCGCCAGCAGCTTACCGGGACAGAACGAGCAGTACTTC
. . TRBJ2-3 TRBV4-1 CASSQERADTQYF TGCGCCAGCAGCCAAGAGAGAGCAGATACGCAGTATTTT
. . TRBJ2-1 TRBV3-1 CASRRAGQAIGEQFF TGTGCCAGCAGACGAGCGGGACAGGCCATCGGTGAGCAGTTCTTC
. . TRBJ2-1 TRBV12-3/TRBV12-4 CASSLERGVFGIWQFF TGTGCCAGCAGTTTAGAGCGCGGGGTCTTTGGGATTTGGCAGTTCTTC
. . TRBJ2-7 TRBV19 CASSMGTPAYEQYF TGTGCCAGTAGTATGGGGACACCAGCCTACGAGCAGTACTTC
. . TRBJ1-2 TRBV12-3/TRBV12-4 CASRAGIYGYTF TGTGCCAGCAGAGCAGGGATCTATGGCTACACCTTC
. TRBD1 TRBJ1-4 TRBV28 CASGWTGTTNEKLFF TGTGCCAGCGGTTGGACAGGGACAACTAATGAAAAACTGTTTTTT
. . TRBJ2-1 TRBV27 CASSSLLAMSSYNEQFF TGTGCCAGCAGTTCTCTTCTGGCGATGAGCTCCTACAATGAGCAGTTCTTC
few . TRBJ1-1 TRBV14 CASSQDRGMNTEAFF TGTGCCAGCAGCCAAGATCGGGGCATGAACACTGAAGCTTTCTTT
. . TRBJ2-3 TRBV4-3 CASSQDARVDTQYF TGCGCCAGCAGCCAAGATGCCCGGGTAGATACGCAGTATTTT
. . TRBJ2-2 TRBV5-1 CASSLEGHSNTGELFF TGCGCCAGCAGCCTGGAAGGACACTCGAACACCGGGGAGCTGTTTTTT
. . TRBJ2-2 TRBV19 CASTVSSTGELFF TGTGCCAGTACGGTATCGTCCACCGGGGAGCTGTTTTTT
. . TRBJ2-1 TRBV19 CASNPREISSYNEQFF TGTGCCAGTAACCCTAGGGAGATCAGCTCCTACAATGAGCAGTTCTTC
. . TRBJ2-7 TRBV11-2 CASSLWSGRKDSPYEQYF TGTGCCAGCAGCTTATGGTCCGGAAGGAAGGACAGCCCCTACGAGCAGTACTTC
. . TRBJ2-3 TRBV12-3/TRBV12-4 CASSKQGDGTDTQYF TGTGCCAGCAGTAAACAGGGCGATGGCACAGATACGCAGTATTTT
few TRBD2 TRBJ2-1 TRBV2 CASTALSGGASYRQFF TGTGCCAGCACGGCCTTAAGCGGGGGGGCGTCGTATAGGCAGTTCTTC
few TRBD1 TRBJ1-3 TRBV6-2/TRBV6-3 CASSYYHRGMSGNTIYF TGTGCCAGCAGTTATTATCACAGGGGTATGTCTGGAAACACCATATATTTT
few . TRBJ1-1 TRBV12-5 CASGLGRTNTEAFF TGTGCTAGTGGTTTGGGACGCACGAACACTGAAGCTTTCTTT
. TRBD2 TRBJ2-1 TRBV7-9 CASSLLAGGEASNEQFF TGTGCCAGCAGCTTACTAGCGGGGGGAGAGGCCTCCAATGAGCAGTTCTTC
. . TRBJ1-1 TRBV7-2 CASSLDPGRDTEAFF TGTGCCAGCAGCTTAGATCCGGGGAGGGACACTGAAGCTTTCTTT
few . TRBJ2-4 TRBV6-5 CASSWGQSTNIQYF TGTGCCAGCAGTTGGGGTCAGAGCACTAACATTCAGTACTTC
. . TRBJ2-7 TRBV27 CASRRYGNNYEQYF TGTGCCAGCCGTCGATACGGGAACAACTACGAGCAGTACTTC
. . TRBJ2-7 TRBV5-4 CASTRGDHSRYEQYF TGTGCCAGCACCCGGGGAGATCATAGCCGGTACGAGCAGTACTTC
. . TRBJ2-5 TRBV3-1 CASSQSYLGARETQYF TGTGCCAGCAGCCAATCTTATTTGGGGGCCAGAGAGACCCAGTACTTC
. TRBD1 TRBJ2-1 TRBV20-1 CSAETGSNEQFF TGCAGTGCGGAGACAGGGAGCAATGAGCAGTTCTTC
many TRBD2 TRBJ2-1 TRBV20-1 CSAPGLAYNEQFF TGCAGTGCCCCGGGACTAGCTTACAATGAGCAGTTCTTC
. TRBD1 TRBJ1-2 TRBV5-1 CASSTDRAGQHGYTF TGCGCCAGCAGCACCGACAGGGCCGGGCAACATGGCTACACCTTC
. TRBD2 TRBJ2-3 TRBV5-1 CASSFPSGGLDTQYF TGCGCCAGCAGCTTCCCCAGCGGGGGACTTGATACGCAGTATTTT
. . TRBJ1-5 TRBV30 CAWSQFNSNQPQHF TGTGCCTGGAGCCAGTTTAATAGCAATCAGCCCCAGCATTTT
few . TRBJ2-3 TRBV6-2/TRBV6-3 CASTHGGLRGPDTQYF TGTGCCAGCACCCACGGGGGGCTCCGGGGCCCAGATACGCAGTATTTT
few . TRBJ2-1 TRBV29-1 CSVQGNWGAGNEQFF TGCAGCGTTCAGGGGAATTGGGGCGCGGGCAATGAGCAGTTCTTC
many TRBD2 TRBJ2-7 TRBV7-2 CASSLARTSEGYEQYF TGTGCCAGCAGCTTAGCCAGGACTAGTGAAGGGTACGAGCAGTACTTC
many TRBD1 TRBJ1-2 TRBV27 CASSKDRNYGYTF TGTGCCAGCAGCAAGGACAGGAACTATGGCTACACCTTC
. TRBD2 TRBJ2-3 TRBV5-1 CASSTATSELDTQYF TGCGCCAGCAGCACCGCTACTAGCGAGTTAGATACGCAGTATTTT
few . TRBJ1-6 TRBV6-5 CASSYSGRYNSPLHF TGTGCCAGCAGTTACTCGGGGAGATATAATTCACCCCTCCACTTT
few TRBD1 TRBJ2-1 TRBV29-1 CSASGTGLF TGCAGCGCATCCGGGACAGGGCTCTTC
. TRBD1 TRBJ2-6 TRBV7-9 CASSPTGVSGANVLTF TGTGCCAGCAGCCCGACAGGGGTGTCTGGGGCCAACGTCCTGACTTTC
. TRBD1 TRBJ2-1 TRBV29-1 CSVGGQGASNEQFF TGCAGCGTTGGGGGGCAGGGGGCGAGTAATGAGCAGTTCTTC
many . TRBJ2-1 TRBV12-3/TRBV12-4 CASSFGQTYNEQFF TGTGCCAGCAGTTTTGGTCAGACTTACAATGAGCAGTTCTTC